The 12 T cell receptor beta chains reported below all come from one sample, sequenced in a study of T cell repertoires in cytomegalovirus infection. The antigens of these receptors remain unknown. TCRdb independently ran MiXCR on the reads; one entry per CDR3 protein. This sample carries 40,000 to 60,000 distinct CDR3 sequences, over 20% of them seen once, and the ten largest clones take 85% to 90%. The sequencing here drew on CD8+ T cells from cultured PBMCs, taken from culture after CMV antigen stimulation. The receptors come from a human donor in good health (CMV status not recorded). Some clones in this sample may be carry-over from other donors' samples.

J is TRBJ2-7 and V is TRBV7-9, with D unresolved. Germline-derived CDR1 and CDR2 are SEHNR and FQNEAQ (reference sequence). V was shortened by 4 bases and J by 0 bases, with 13 bases between the two germline ends. CDR3 length equals 15 residues. CDR3 region: CASSYPAASSYEQYF. CDR3 in DNA: TGTGCCAGCAGCTACCCGGCGGCGAGCTCCTACGAGCAGTACTTC.

This chain links TRBV7-6 with TRBJ2-5; D is possibly TRBD1 or TRBD2 (7 bases each). Germline CDR1 SGHVS, CDR2 FNYEAQ. CDR3 length equals 15 residues. Trimming stripped 3 bases from V and 1 base from J, with 12 bases between. The CDR3 region has the DNA TGTGCCAGCAGCTTGGGAGGGGGCCCCCAAGAGACCCAGTACTTC. Translated, it gives CASSLGGGPQETQYF.

The V gene is TRBV6-2 or TRBV6-3, the J gene TRBJ2-2; D may be TRBD1 (6 bases). Germline V gene lookup returns CDR1 MNHEY and CDR2 SVGEGT. The CDR3 sequence is 18 residues long. V gave up 1 base and J gave up 3 bases, with 18 bases separating them. The CDR3 region has the DNA TGTGCCAGCAGTTACTTAGACAGGCGCATTAGAGACACCGGGGAGCTGTTTTTT. It translates to CASSYLDRRIRDTGELFF.

The chain uses TRBV7-2 and TRBJ1-5; a weak D match, TRBD1 (5 bases). V lost 3 bases to trimming and J lost 8 bases, with 11 bases between them. Germline-derived CDR1 and CDR2 are SGHTA and FQGNSA. CDR3 length: 13 residues. This CDR3 is CASSLVGVEPQHF. CDR3 coding DNA: TGTGCCAGCAGCTTGGTAGGGGTAGAGCCCCAGCATTTT.

The chain recombines TRBV12-3 or TRBV12-4 with TRBJ1-5; D unresolved. Trimming stripped 5 bases from V and 4 bases from J, with 9 bases between. CDR3 length: 13 amino acids. The CDR3 region has the DNA TGTGCCAGCAGTCGTACAGCTAATCAGCCCCAGCATTTT. This codes for CASSRTANQPQHF.

The V gene is TRBV7-8, the J gene TRBJ2-7; D might be TRBD1 (5 bases). The CDR3 consists of 17 residues. V shed 5 bases and J shed 0 bases, with 20 bases lying between them. CDR1 is SGHVS and CDR2 is FQNEAQ in the germline V gene. This CDR3 is CASSLGVGSFLSYEQYF. The CDR3 nucleotides read TGTGCCAGCAGCCTAGGGGTGGGCAGTTTCCTCTCCTACGAGCAGTACTTC.

In regard to this clonotype: One junction end disagrees with the germline gene, perhaps due to a read error. The genes are TRBV29-1 and TRBJ2-1; 9 bases fit TRBD2. Germline V gene sequence: CDR1 SQVTM, CDR2 ANQGSEA. This CDR3 has 16 amino acids. The CDR3 is CSVEGEVGSGSNVQFF. The CDR3 bases are TGCAGCGTTGAAGGGGAGGTGGGTAGCGGGAGTAATGTGCAGTTCTTC.

Of note for this clonotype: This sequence may be a read error, since a much larger clone differs from it by one base. The rearrangement links TRBV7-8 to TRBJ2-5; the match to TRBD1 covers 7 bases. Looked up from germline, CDR1 is SGHVS and CDR2 is FQNEAQ. With 2 bases clipped from V and 1 base from J, the junction kept 1 base outside the gene matches. CDR3 size: 14 residues. The CDR3 region has the DNA TGTGCCAGCAGCTTAAGGGGGCTCCAAGAGACCCAGTACTTC. Translation gives CASSLRGLQETQYF.

This clonotype was detected only a few times. The chain couples TRBV7-3 to TRBJ2-3; 8 nucleotides align to TRBD2. The CDR3 is 15 residues long. The ends lost 5 bases at V and 2 bases at J; junction bases unmatched: 6. The germline CDR1 and CDR2 sequences are SGHTA and FQGTGA. The CDR3 loop is CASSPSGSLTDTQYF. The CDR3 bases are TGTGCCAGCAGCCCCAGCGGGAGCCTCACAGATACGCAGTATTTT.

This clonotype was counted a few times. The V gene is TRBV20-1, the J gene TRBJ2-1; D is unclear. The V gene's germline CDR1 is DFQATT and CDR2 SNEGSKA (reference sequence). The CDR3 has 11 residues. Trimming pared 4 bases from V and 8 bases from J, leaving 9 bases between. In DNA, the CDR3 is TGCAGTGCTAAGTGGGATCATGAGCAGTTCTTC. Translated: CSAKWDHEQFF.

This chain links TRBV7-6 with TRBJ2-1, with D maybe TRBD2 (6 bases). The CDR3 has 14 residues. The V end was cut by 3 bases, the J end by 1 base, with 7 bases between. Germline V gene lookup returns CDR1 SGHVS and CDR2 FNYEAQ. The CDR3 DNA reads as TGTGCCAGCAGCTTGGGGACTTCCTACAATGAGCAGTTCTTC. Amino acids: CASSLGTSYNEQFF.

This clonotype was detected ten times or more. The chain has TRBV7-8 and TRBJ2-7, with D possibly called TRBD1 or TRBD2 (5 bases each). The CDR3 length is 12 residues. Trimming pared 3 bases from V and 4 bases from J, leaving 7 bases between. Germline V gene lookup returns CDR1 SGHVS and CDR2 FQNEAQ. The CDR3 DNA is TGTGCCAGCAGCTTGGGGGTTTACGAGCAGTACTTC. It codes for CASSLGVYEQYF.